The rows below give T cell receptor beta chains drawn from one sample of a study of T cell responses to AZD1222 COVID-19 vaccine. Measured with immunoSEQ multiplex PCR; TCRdb has only the in-frame clones, and not every one. The repertoire has approximately 160,000 clones, about 91% of them found once; the top ten carry under 2.5%. The sequences come from peripheral blood, collected on day 0 of AZD1222 vaccination. The receptors were sampled from an adult in good health. Both conserved end residues are part of each CDR3. Fields, in order: clone size, D gene, V gene, CDR3 length, J gene, CDR3 protein, CDR3 DNA. D genes are given only for firm matches. For some rows the clone size is stated as once, few or many, or as a class when expanded; others skip it.

NA	NA	TRBV19	14	TRBJ1-1	CASSPQGMGTEAFF	TGTGCCAGTAGTCCGCAGGGGATGGGGACTGAAGCTTTCTTT
NA	NA	TRBV30	13	TRBJ1-1	CAWSPHMDTEAFF	TGTGCCTGGAGCCCCCATATGGACACTGAAGCTTTCTTT
NA	TRBD2	TRBV7-2	17	TRBJ2-1	CASSLALLAGNPNEQFF	TGTGCCAGCAGCTTAGCATTACTAGCGGGAAATCCCAATGAGCAGTTCTTC
NA	TRBD1	TRBV4-3	14	TRBJ2-5	CASSRDSVGETQYF	TGCGCCAGCAGCCGGGACAGCGTGGGGGAGACCCAGTACTTC
NA	NA	TRBV10-3	14	TRBJ2-3	CAISDMDYTDTQYF	TGTGCCATCAGTGACATGGACTACACAGATACGCAGTATTTT
NA	NA	TRBV9	19	TRBJ2-5	CASSPLPGGSRRSGETQYF	TGTGCCAGCAGCCCCCTCCCCGGTGGTAGCCGGAGGTCGGGAGAGACCCAGTACTTC
NA	TRBD2	TRBV7-2	16	TRBJ2-7	CASSLVTSGATYEQYF	TGTGCCAGCAGCTTAGTTACTAGCGGGGCCACCTACGAGCAGTACTTC
NA	NA	TRBV4-3	13	TRBJ2-3	CASSQTGTDTQYF	TGCGCCAGCAGCCAGACAGGCACAGATACGCAGTATTTT
NA	NA	TRBV19	12	TRBJ1-5	CASSMVDQPQHF	TGTGCCAGTAGTATGGTAGATCAGCCCCAGCATTTT
NA	NA	TRBV6-5	15	TRBJ2-1	CASSKYSSNYNEQFF	TGTGCCAGCAGTAAATACAGCAGTAACTACAATGAGCAGTTCTTC
once	NA	TRBV6-4	15	TRBJ1-1	CASSRGRSSNTEAFF	TGTGCCAGCAGTCGGGGGAGGAGCTCCAACACTGAAGCTTTCTTT